The TCR beta chain described here comes from a study of regulatory T cells in long-lasting Graves disease. Study-wide background: Antithyroid drug exposure in newly diagnosed Graves' patients had lasted under 3 months. General study results and limits: Persistent Graves' patients showed reduced TCR diversity versus newly diagnosed patients. Between persistent patients, a few thousand public clonotypes were shared, exceeding the roughly 1,000 shared between new patients.

As for time point: newly diagnosed GD, antithyroid drugs for less than 3 months. From RNA extracted from PBMCs, the TCR library was made. CDR1 MDHEN and CDR2 SYDVKM come from the germline V gene. V was pared by 5 bases and J by 6 bases, with 9 bases of the junction left unmatched. The CDR3 is 15 amino acids. This clonotype was observed at least ten times. What it binds is not known. Both iRepertoire HTBI primers and Arm-PCR of CDR3 regions were used to build the TCR beta libraries. TCRdb re-analysed the multiplex PCR reads in MiXCR, keeping a single row per CDR3 protein. The sample lists around 450,000 distinct CDR3 sequences; about 17% were seen once. These data were also filed under a second study, of T cells in Graves' hyperthyroidism and ophthalmopathy. That source adds: Primed by the HTBI set, a first-round RT-PCR was run on the TCR CDR3.

This sequence joins TRBV28 and TRBJ1-1, with TRBD1 matching 10 bases. Specimen: peripheral blood mononuclear cells (PBMCs), collected at new diagnosis, from a patient treated with antithyroid drugs. The sequence came from a man aged 35 to 55 with Graves disease. CDR3 loop: CASSLRQGARSEAFF. The CDR3 DNA follows: TGTGCCAGCAGTCTACGACAGGGGGCTAGATCTGAAGCTTTCTTT. The whole variable domain, filled in from reference TRBV28 and TRBJ1-1, reads DVKVTQSSRYLVKRTGEKVFLECVQDMDHENMFWYRQDPGLGLRLIYFSYDVKMKEKGDIPEGYSVSREKKERFSLILESASTNQTSMYLCASSLRQGARSEAFFGQGTRLTVV.